This entry lists 19 T cell receptor beta chains sequenced from one sample in a study of shared clonotypes between healthy human individuals. Sequencing used immunoSEQ multiplex PCR; TCRdb keeps in-frame clones, though not all of them. This table holds some 2,100,000 clones, 95% found once. Sequencing was performed on naive CD4+ T cells sorted from blood. Specified subset: CD45RA+ positively selected. The receptors shown here come from a man in his late teens or twenties in good health.

The genes are TRBV6-5 and TRBJ2-3, with 11 nucleotides matching TRBD2. CDR3 length: 15 amino acids. Germline CDR1 reads MNHEY; CDR2 reads SVGAGI. Unmatched junction bases numbered 4, after V lost 6 bases and J lost 2 bases. CDR3 sequence: CASSRLAGTTDTQYF. The CDR3 DNA reads TGTGCCAGCAGCCGACTAGCGGGGACCACAGATACGCAGTATTTT.

About this clone: This same CDR3 is encoded by further DNA sequences in the sample. This chain uses TRBV6-6 with TRBJ1-5; D might be TRBD1 (6 bases). The V gene lost 5 bases and the J gene lost 3 bases, with 11 bases spanning the gap. CDR1 is MNHNY, CDR2 SVGAGI, per germline (reference sequence). CDR3 size: 14 residues. CDR3 nucleotides: TGTGCCAGCAGTCATGGACAGTCCAATCAGCCCCAGCATTTT. The encoded protein is CASSHGQSNQPQHF.

This clone was recorded only once. The chain combines TRBV5-1 with TRBJ1-2; D uncertain. The CDR3 spans 13 residues. V lost 4 bases and J lost 2, with 9 bases in between. Germline lookup yields CDR1 SGHRS and CDR2 YFSETQ. DNA of the CDR3: TGCGCCAGCAGCCCCGAAGTGAACTATGGCTACACCTTC. Protein product: CASSPEVNYGYTF.

About this clone itself: Compared with germline, one end of the junction differs, possibly owing to a read error. V gene TRBV30 combines with J gene TRBJ1-2; a weak D match, TRBD1 (5 bases). Germline V gene sequence: CDR1 GTSNPN, CDR2 SVGIG (reference sequence). This CDR3 contains 14 residues. CDR3 in amino acids: CAWSGVGVGYDYTF. As DNA, the CDR3 is TGTGCCTGGAGTGGGGTAGGGGTAGGCTATGACTACACCTTC.

This chain uses TRBV7-2 with TRBJ1-4, with 8 bases matching TRBD1. This CDR3 has 16 residues. The germline V gene has CDR1 SGHTA and CDR2 FQGNSA. V lost 4 bases to trimming and J lost 7 bases; unmatched junction nucleotides: 11. CDR3 sequence: CASSSLGQGLGEKLFF. The CDR3 region has the DNA TGTGCCAGCAGCTCCCTCGGACAGGGCCTTGGTGAAAAACTGTTTTTT. Based on the CDR3 plus reference TRBV7-2 and TRBJ1-4, the full variable domain is GAGVSQSPSNKVTEKGKDVELRCDPISGHTALYWYRQSLGQGLEFLIYFQGNSAPDKSGLPSDRFSAERTGGSVSTLTIQRTQQEDSAVYLCASSSLGQGLGEKLFFGSGTQLSVL.

V gene TRBV12-1 combines with J gene TRBJ2-5; the DNA was not used to check the table's D call, TRBD1. TRBV12-1 is a known pseudogene. This CDR3 has 15 residues. The CDR3 protein is CASSGLGVGRETQYF. CDR3 nucleotide sequence: TGTGCCAGCAGCGGGTTAGGGGTTGGACGCGAGACCCAGTACTTC.

This clone was recorded only once. The V gene is TRBV27, the J gene TRBJ2-7; no clear D. This CDR3 has 12 residues. Trimming pared 2 bases from V and 3 bases from J, leaving 5 bases between. The germline CDR1 and CDR2 sequences are MNHEY and SMNVEV (reference sequence). This CDR3 reads CASSLNGYEQYF. CDR3 DNA: TGTGCCAGCAGTTTAAACGGCTACGAGCAGTACTTC.

The chain employs TRBV30 and TRBJ1-2; D gene ambiguous. Looked up from germline, CDR1 is GTSNPN and CDR2 is SVGIG (reference sequence). Trimming took 6 bases from V and 6 from J, leaving 14 bases between them. This CDR3 has 12 residues. The CDR3 here is CACTPRGHGYTF. The DNA for the CDR3 is TGTGCCTGTACGCCTAGAGGGCATGGCTACACCTTC. The entire variable domain, with the rest obtained from reference TRBV30 and TRBJ1-2, is as follows: SQTIHQWPATLVQPVGSPLSLECTVEGTSNPNLYWYRQAAGRGLQLLFYSVGIGQISSEVPQNLSASRPQDRQFILSSKKLLLSDSGFYLCACTPRGHGYTFGSGTRLTVV.

In its sample, this clone was seen a few times. The chain joins TRBV7-2 to TRBJ1-2; no clear D. The CDR3 is 16 amino acids. Germline CDR1 reads SGHTA; CDR2 reads FQGNSA. Trimming shortened V by 1 base and J by 0 bases, and 12 bases separated the two germline ends. CDR3 sequence: CASSLELLLPNYGYTF. DNA for the CDR3: TGTGCCAGCAGCTTAGAACTCCTTTTACCTAACTATGGCTACACCTTC.

The chain couples TRBV30 to TRBJ2-2, with 7 bases aligning to TRBD2. CDR3 length: 14 amino acids. Germline loops: CDR1 GTSNPN, CDR2 SVGIG (reference sequence). V gave up 4 bases and J gave up 0 bases; unmatched junction bases: 2. The CDR3 DNA reads as TGTGCCTGGACGCGGGGGACGAACACCGGGGAGCTGTTTTTT. Its translation is CAWTRGTNTGELFF.

The chain couples TRBV6-1 to TRBJ2-7; D gene uncertain. The CDR3 runs to 14 residues. The germline V gene encodes CDR1 MNHNS and CDR2 SASEGT. Between the trimmed V and J ends, which lost 2 bases and 2 bases, there was a span of 10 bases. CDR3 in DNA: TGTGCCAGCAGTGAACACGTTGCGCCCTACGAGCAGTACTTC. It translates to CASSEHVAPYEQYF.

The chain employs TRBV11-3 and TRBJ2-5; D ambiguous. In germline, CDR1 is SGHNT, CDR2 YENEEA. CDR3 length: 11 residues. Trimming removed 8 bases from V and 4 bases from J, with 8 bases in between. The CDR3 protein is CASRGIETQYF. Here the CDR3 DNA reads TGTGCCAGCCGCGGTATAGAGACCCAGTACTTC.

On this clone: The sample contains more than one DNA sequence encoding this CDR3. The genes are TRBV30 and TRBJ2-1; D unclear. Germline values: CDR1 GTSNPN, CDR2 SVGIG (reference sequence). This CDR3 has 11 residues. Trimming pared 2 bases from V and 7 bases from J, leaving 6 bases between. CDR3 region: CAWSQYNEQFF. CDR3 in DNA: TGTGCCTGGAGTCAGTATAATGAGCAGTTCTTC.

The rearrangement links TRBV6-1 to TRBJ1-5; D remains ambiguous. CDR1 and CDR2 (germline): MNHNS, SASEGT. The CDR3 covers 13 residues. Trimming took 8 bases from V and 0 from J, leaving 8 bases between them. CDR3 nucleotides: TGTGCCAGCGGGAGGATTAGCAATCAGCCCCAGCATTTT. Translated, it gives CASGRISNQPQHF.

The V and J genes are TRBV13 and TRBJ2-3, with a possible D match to TRBD2 (5 bases). CDR1 PRHDT and CDR2 FYEKMQ come from the germline V gene (reference sequence). This CDR3 comprises 14 residues. Trimming removed 3 bases from V and 5 bases from J, with 12 bases in between. CDR3 region: CASSLIGEGDTQYF. CDR3 in DNA: TGTGCCAGCAGCTTGATAGGAGAGGGAGATACGCAGTATTTT.

The J gene is TRBJ2-1, the V gene TRBV18; TRBD1 might be the D (5 bases). V was trimmed by 1 base and J by 6 bases, leaving 10 bases between them. Germline assignment: CDR1 KGHSH and CDR2 LQKENI. This CDR3 is built from 14 residues. Here the CDR3 DNA reads TGTGCCAGCTCACCACTAGGACAATCCAATGAGCAGTTCTTC. Its translation: CASSPLGQSNEQFF.

The chain carries TRBV18 and TRBJ2-7, with 15 nucleotides matching TRBD2. Germline assignment: CDR1 KGHSH and CDR2 LQKENI. J gave up 7 bases and V 5 bases, and 9 bases lay outside the gene matches. This CDR3 has 16 amino acids. The CDR3 DNA sequence: TGTGCCAGCTCAGCCCCCGGGACTAGCGGGGGGAAGGAGCAGTACTTC. Protein sequence: CASSAPGTSGGKEQYF. Drawing the rest from reference TRBV18 and TRBJ2-7, the complete variable domain is NAGVMQNPRHLVRRRGQEARLRCSPMKGHSHVYWYRQLPEEGLKFMVYLQKENIIDESGMPKERFSAEFPKEGPSILRIQQVVRGDSAAYFCASSAPGTSGGKEQYFGPGTRLTVT.

The chain combines TRBV30 with TRBJ1-3, with 11 bases that match TRBD1. The CDR3 runs to 16 residues. CDR1 and CDR2 (germline): GTSNPN, SVGIG (reference sequence). V gave up 2 bases and J gave up 5 bases; unmatched junction bases: 8. CDR3 loop: CAWSHRDRGFRNTIYF. The CDR3 region has the DNA TGTGCCTGGAGTCACCGGGACAGGGGGTTTCGAAACACCATATATTTT.

The chain carries TRBV4-1 and TRBJ1-1; D remains ambiguous. The V end lost 5 bases, the J end lost 4 bases, and 14 bases lay between the germline ends. The CDR3 runs 14 residues. Germline CDR1 reads MGHRA; CDR2 reads YSYEKL. The CDR3 DNA reads as TGCGCCAGCAGCAATGCAACCGGGAGCACTGAAGCTTTCTTT. The encoded protein is CASSNATGSTEAFF.